The subject of this entry is one T cell receptor beta chain. This record comes from a study of blood T cells in healthy people across ages. Germline V lookup: CDR1 SQVTM, CDR2 ANQGSEA. V was clipped by 7 bases and J by 5 bases; unmatched bases: 9. The CDR3 consists of 13 residues. Primers used in a second PCR of about 7 to 11 cycles were a sample-barcoded 5' primer and a J-beta primer mix. A single record per CDR3 protein comes from TCRdb applying MiXCR to the 5' RACE reads. The repertoire includes 1.5 million to 2 million distinct CDR3 sequences, approximately 50% of them detected once, and over 2% sits in the top ten.

This receptor was taken from a woman aged 40 to 49 in good health. The chain employs TRBV29-1 and TRBJ2-3; 7 nucleotides line up with TRBD2. The specimen sequenced was blood. The CDR3 coding sequence is TGCAGCGCCGCGGCGGGGGTCGGAGATACGCAGTATTTT. Encoded protein: CSAAAGVGDTQYF.